The 15 T cell receptor beta chains below were found in one sample sequenced in a study of T-cell memory formation after mild COVID-19. In TCRdb, the 5' RACE reads were re-called with MiXCR into one record per CDR3 protein. Of 350,000 to 450,000 distinct CDR3 sequences listed, over 15% are singletons. Specimen: PBMCs or a T cell subset sorted from them (not recorded which). All receptors come from an adult woman who had mild COVID-19 (a few samples of this study predate the infection). Cell type and time point are not known.

This clonotype was found a few times. The chain uses TRBV28 and TRBJ1-2; a weak D match, TRBD1 (5 bases). Germline lookup yields CDR1 MDHEN and CDR2 SYDVKM. Trimming took 4 bases from V and 8 from J, leaving 14 bases between them. The CDR3 is 13 amino acids. The CDR3: CASSSDSLGGYTF. For the CDR3, the DNA is TGTGCCAGCAGTTCTGACAGCCTCGGAGGCTACACCTTC.

This clonotype has more than one count but fewer than ten. This chain joins TRBV11-2 and TRBJ2-5; 11 nucleotides align to TRBD2. The ends lost 1 base at V and 3 bases at J; junction bases unmatched: 4. This CDR3 is 16 amino acids long. The germline V gene has CDR1 SGHAT and CDR2 FQNNGV. CDR3 DNA sequence: TGTGCCAGCAGCTTAGCGGCGACTAGCGGGGAAGAGACCCAGTACTTC. Residues: CASSLAATSGEETQYF.

This chain's CDR3 is CASSPGLAGGMYTGELFF. Written as DNA, the CDR3 is TGTGCCAGCAGCCCGGGACTAGCGGGGGGCATGTACACCGGGGAGCTGTTTTTT. The chain combines TRBV12-3 or TRBV12-4 with TRBJ2-2; 15 nucleotides line up with TRBD2. The CDR3 spans 18 residues. V shed 6 bases and J 3 bases; nucleotides not matched to a gene: 8.

In its sample, this clonotype was seen many times. This chain joins TRBV5-1 and TRBJ2-5, with unresolved D. The CDR3 is made up of 12 amino acids. Trimming cost V 3 bases and J 0 bases, with 3 bases left between them. Germline V gene lookup returns CDR1 SGHRS and CDR2 YFSETQ. CDR3 sequence (DNA): TGCGCCAGCAGCTCGTACCAAGAGACCCAGTACTTC. Translating it yields CASSSYQETQYF.

This clonotype turned up a few times. V gene TRBV12-3 or TRBV12-4 combines with J gene TRBJ2-2; D may be TRBD2 (5 bases). Trimming stripped 11 bases from V and 5 bases from J, with 12 bases between. The CDR3 is 12 residues long. The CDR3 nucleotides read TGTGCCGAGGGATTAGGGACCGGGGAGCTGTTTTTT. Translated, it gives CAEGLGTGELFF.

The rearrangement uses TRBV12-3 or TRBV12-4 and TRBJ2-7, with a possible D match to TRBD1 (7 bases). CDR3 size: 14 residues. Trimming removed 3 bases at V and 4 bases at J, with 13 bases between. The CDR3 sequence: CASSLWQGGYEQYF. The CDR3 DNA follows: TGTGCCAGCAGTTTGTGGCAGGGGGGTTACGAGCAGTACTTC.

The chain's CDR3 is CAISAQGYNEQFF. The CDR3 nucleotides are TGTGCCATCAGTGCACAGGGGTACAATGAGCAGTTCTTC. The genes are TRBV10-3 and TRBJ2-1; 7 nucleotides agree with TRBD1. CDR1 is ENHRY and CDR2 is SYGVKD in the germline V gene. The length of the CDR3 is 13 residues. V was clipped by 4 bases and J by 4 bases; unmatched bases: 1.

V and J are TRBV12-3 or TRBV12-4 and TRBJ2-3, with TRBD2 identical over 7 bases. This CDR3 region has 14 residues. V dropped 5 bases and J dropped 5; count of bases not matched to a gene: 7. The CDR3 coding sequence is TGTGCCAGCAGTCCCCTGGGAGGGCGAGATACGCAGTATTTT. Residues: CASSPLGGRDTQYF.

The chain is built from TRBV4-1 and TRBJ1-5; no reliable D call. V was trimmed by 1 base and J by 1 base, leaving 8 bases between them. The germline CDR1 and CDR2 sequences are MGHRA and YSYEKL. This CDR3 is built from 15 residues. The chain's CDR3 is CASSQGVTSNQPQHF. Written as DNA, the CDR3 is TGCGCCAGCAGCCAAGGCGTAACAAGCAATCAGCCCCAGCATTTT.

This clonotype was counted a single time. The gene calls are TRBV18 and TRBJ1-2; unclear D gene. The CDR3 totals 13 residues. In germline, CDR1 is KGHSH, CDR2 LQKENI. V was pared by 3 bases and J by 2 bases, with 7 bases between. CDR3 sequence reads: CASSPSGNYGYTF. The CDR3 bases are TGTGCCAGCTCACCCTCGGGGAACTATGGCTACACCTTC.

The chain is built from TRBV7-3 and TRBJ2-5, with unresolved D. The germline CDR1 and CDR2 sequences are SGHTA and FQGTGA. V was cut by 0 bases and J by 5 bases, with 7 bases left in between. This CDR3 region has 13 residues. The CDR3 is CASSLTFTETQYF. In nucleotides, the CDR3 is TGTGCCAGCAGCTTAACGTTTACTGAGACCCAGTACTTC.

This clonotype was seen more than once but under ten times. CDR3 residues: CSVAGQQNTEAFF. The DNA for the CDR3 is TGCAGCGTTGCGGGACAGCAGAACACTGAAGCTTTCTTT. The chain joins TRBV29-1 to TRBJ1-1, with 7 bases that match TRBD1. This CDR3 comprises 13 residues. The ends lost 4 bases at V and 1 base at J; junction bases unmatched: 3. Germline CDR1 and CDR2: SQVTM and ANQGSEA.

The genes are TRBV7-3 and TRBJ1-2; TRBD1 matches at 7 bases. Germline-derived CDR1 and CDR2 are SGHTA and FQGTGA. The CDR3 length is 13 residues. With 3 bases clipped from V and 10 bases from J, the junction kept 8 bases outside the gene matches. The CDR3 sequence is CASSFSLTGNYTF. The CDR3 nucleotides are TGTGCCAGCAGCTTCTCCCTGACAGGGAACTACACCTTC.

CDR3 region: CATRTTGGAGTEAFF. The CDR3, as DNA: TGTGCCACCAGAACAACAGGGGGCGCGGGCACTGAAGCTTTCTTT. This rearrangement joins TRBV24-1 to TRBJ1-1; 9 bases are shared with TRBD1. The V gene's germline CDR1 is KGHDR and CDR2 SFDVKD. The CDR3 loop spans 15 amino acids. The ends lost 7 bases at V and 4 bases at J; junction bases unmatched: 9.

The J gene is TRBJ2-5, the V gene TRBV27, with 12 bases aligning to TRBD2. CDR1 is MNHEY, CDR2 SMNVEV, per germline (reference sequence). The CDR3 has 22 residues. V dropped 4 bases and J dropped 5; count of bases not matched to a gene: 26. CDR3 nucleotide sequence: TGTGCCAGCAGTTCACACGAGACAGGTTACAGGCTAGCGGGAGGGCCTTGGGAGACCCAGTACTTC. Protein sequence: CASSSHETGYRLAGGPWETQYF.